The present entry profiles one TCR beta chain with its context. RNA transcripts were the template for amplifying TCR beta CDR3 regions. Initially, a first-round RT-PCR of the TCR CDR3 employed the HTBI primer set. TCRdb fed the multiplex PCR reads into MiXCR, producing one record per CDR3 protein. This sample yields hundreds of thousands of distinct CDR3 sequences, of which approximately 14% are seen a single time; 13% to 15% belongs to the top ten. Newly diagnosed hyperthyroidism, duration under 2 months, in patients aged 18 to 65. The data stem from a study of T cells in Graves' hyperthyroidism and ophthalmopathy. CDR3 size: 14 residues. V was pared by 6 bases and J by 4 bases, with 13 bases between.

J is TRBJ1-5 and V is TRBV12-3 or TRBV12-4, with a possible D match to TRBD1 (6 bases). Sequenced: blood. This clonotype originated in a woman between 18 and 30 years old with Graves' hyperthyroidism. The CDR3 nucleotides read TGTGCCAGCAGCCGCGGACAGAAAAATCAGCCCCAGCATTTT. Translated: CASSRGQKNQPQHF.